The 8 T cell receptor beta chains below come from one sample, sequenced in a study of T cells after yellow fever vaccination. TCRdb re-called the 5' RACE reads with MiXCR, one entry per CDR3 protein. The sample contains just under 600,000 distinct CDR3 sequences, 13% of which appear only once. The sequences come from PBMCs, collected on the day of the yellow fever booster vaccination. The receptors originated from a man under 40 who received the YFV17D yellow fever vaccine.

The V and J genes are TRBV7-2 and TRBJ2-3; 12 bases agree with TRBD2. The CDR3 has 17 amino acids. Germline CDR1 SGHTA, CDR2 FQGNSA. With V trimmed by 6 bases and J by 4 bases, 11 bases remained unmatched. CDR3 nucleotides: TGTGCCAGCAGTCTTTCTAGCGGGAGGGCCGGCCCAGATACGCAGTATTTT. Translated, it gives CASSLSSGRAGPDTQYF.

This chain links TRBV4-3 with TRBJ2-5, with TRBD1 as a possible D gene (6 bases). Per the germline V gene, CDR1 is LGHNA and CDR2 is YSLEER. This CDR3 region has 13 residues. Deletions cut 0 bases from V and 5 bases from J, with 7 bases between. CDR3 protein: CASSQDGGETQYF. CDR3 nucleotides: TGCGCCAGCAGCCAAGATGGGGGCGAGACCCAGTACTTC.

As to this clonotype: At one of its ends the junction is not consistent with the germline gene, which may arise from a read error. CDR3 sequence (DNA): TGTGCCAGCAACCTTGAGGGGGACAGCTCCCTTGAGGGGATCTTC. Its translation is CASNLEGDSSLEGIF. The rearrangement joins TRBV5-4 to TRBJ2-1, with 7 bases lining up with TRBD1. The CDR3 runs to 15 residues. Germline V lookup: CDR1 SGHNT, CDR2 YYREEE (reference sequence). Variable domain in full (rest from reference TRBV5-4 and TRBJ2-1): ETGVTQSPTHLIKTRGQQVTLRCSSQSGHNTVSWYQQALGQGPQFIFQYYREEENGRGNFPPRFSGLQFPNYSSELNVNALELDDSALYLCASNLEGDSSLEGIFGPGTRLTVL.

The V and J genes are TRBV30 and TRBJ1-4; D ambiguous. The CDR3 contains 13 residues. The V end was cut by 4 bases, the J end by 7 bases, with 13 bases between. The germline V gene encodes CDR1 GTSNPN and CDR2 SVGIG (reference sequence). CDR3 sequence reads: CAWMGSRGEKLFF. The CDR3 coding sequence is TGTGCCTGGATGGGCAGCCGAGGTGAAAAACTGTTTTTT. Supplemented by reference TRBV30 and TRBJ1-4, the full variable domain reads SQTIHQWPATLVQPVGSPLSLECTVEGTSNPNLYWYRQAAGRGLQLLFYSVGIGQISSEVPQNLSASRPQDRQFILSSKKLLLSDSGFYLCAWMGSRGEKLFFGSGTQLSVL.

The V call is TRBV7-2, the J call TRBJ2-1; 7 bases are shared with TRBD2. Germline loops: CDR1 SGHTA, CDR2 FQGNSA. The CDR3 has 14 residues. V dropped 2 bases and J dropped 8; count of bases not matched to a gene: 6. This CDR3 is CASSLMGGEDEQFF. The CDR3 DNA reads as TGTGCCAGCAGCTTAATGGGGGGGGAGGATGAGCAGTTCTTC.

This clonotype was picked up a small number of times. V and J are TRBV20-1 and TRBJ2-1, with 11 bases identical to TRBD2. The germline V gene has CDR1 DFQATT and CDR2 SNEGSKA (reference sequence). The CDR3 is 15 amino acids. With 2 bases clipped from V and 6 bases from J, the junction kept 6 bases outside the gene matches. The CDR3 coding sequence is TGCAGTGCTAGACCCCTTGGACTAGCGGGCAATGAGCAGTTCTTC. This codes for CSARPLGLAGNEQFF.

This clonotype was counted only a few times. The chain joins TRBV7-8 to TRBJ2-3; possibly TRBD1 for D (6 bases). The ends were cut back, 3 bases at V and 3 bases at J, with 16 bases in the middle. Germline V gives CDR1 SGHVS, CDR2 FQNEAQ. The CDR3 contains 16 residues. This CDR3 reads CASSFGARGGTDTQYF. Written as DNA, the CDR3 is TGTGCCAGCAGCTTCGGTGCCAGGGGTGGGACAGATACGCAGTATTTT.

This chain links TRBV20-1 with TRBJ2-3, with 13 nucleotides matching TRBD2. V lost 5 bases to trimming and J lost 6 bases; unmatched junction nucleotides: 8. Germline-derived CDR1 and CDR2 are DFQATT and SNEGSKA (reference sequence). The CDR3 contains 15 residues. The CDR3 spells CSAPGLAGQLDTQYF. CDR3 sequence (DNA): TGCAGTGCTCCGGGACTAGCGGGACAATTGGATACGCAGTATTTT.